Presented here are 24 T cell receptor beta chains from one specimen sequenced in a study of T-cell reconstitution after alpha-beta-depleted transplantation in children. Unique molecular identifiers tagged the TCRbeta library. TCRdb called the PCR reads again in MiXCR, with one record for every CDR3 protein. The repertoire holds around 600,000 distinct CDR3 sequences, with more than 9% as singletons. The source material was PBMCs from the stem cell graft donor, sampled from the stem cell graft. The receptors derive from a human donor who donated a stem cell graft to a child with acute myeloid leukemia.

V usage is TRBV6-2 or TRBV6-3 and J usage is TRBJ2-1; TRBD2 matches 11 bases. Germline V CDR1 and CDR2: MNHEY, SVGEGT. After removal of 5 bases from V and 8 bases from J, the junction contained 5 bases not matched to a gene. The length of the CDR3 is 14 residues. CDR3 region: CASSLSGRADEQFF. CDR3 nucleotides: TGTGCCAGCAGTCTTAGCGGGAGGGCCGATGAGCAGTTCTTC.

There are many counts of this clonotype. The CDR3 DNA follows: TGTGCCAGCAGTTTAGCCCGACGGACAGGAACTATGAACACTGAAGCTTTCTTT. Residues: CASSLARRTGTMNTEAFF. This chain links TRBV12-3 or TRBV12-4 with TRBJ1-1; 7 bases fit TRBD1. V dropped 0 bases and J dropped 0; count of bases not matched to a gene: 10. This CDR3 comprises 18 residues.

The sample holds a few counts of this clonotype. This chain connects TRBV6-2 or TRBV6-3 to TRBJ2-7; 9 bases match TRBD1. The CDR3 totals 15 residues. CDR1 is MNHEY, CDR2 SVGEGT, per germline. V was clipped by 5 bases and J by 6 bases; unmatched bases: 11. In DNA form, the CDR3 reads TGTGCCAGCAGTCCGTCGGGACAGGGTAGGGGCGAGCAGTACTTC. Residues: CASSPSGQGRGEQYF.

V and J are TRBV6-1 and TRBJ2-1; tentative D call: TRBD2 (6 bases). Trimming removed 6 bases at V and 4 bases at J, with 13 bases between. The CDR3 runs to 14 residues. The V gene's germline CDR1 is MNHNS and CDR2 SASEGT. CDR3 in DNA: TGTGCCAGCAGACAAAGTAGCGGATACAATGAGCAGTTCTTC. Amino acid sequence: CASRQSSGYNEQFF.

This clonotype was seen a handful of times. The CDR3 DNA is TGTGCCAGCAGTTTCTTGACTAACTCAGCCAAAAACATTCAGTACTTC. Translated: CASSFLTNSAKNIQYF. V is TRBV27 and J is TRBJ2-4; tentatively, D is TRBD2 (5 bases). Trimming left V 3 bases short and J 0 bases short, with 12 bases between. The CDR3 loop spans 16 amino acids. CDR1 MNHEY and CDR2 SMNVEV come from the germline V gene (reference sequence).

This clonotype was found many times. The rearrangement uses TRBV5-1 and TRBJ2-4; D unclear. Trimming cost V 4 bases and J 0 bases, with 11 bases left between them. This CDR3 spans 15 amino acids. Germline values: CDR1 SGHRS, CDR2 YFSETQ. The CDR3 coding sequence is TGCGCCAGCAGCCTGGGGTGGATAGCCAAAAACATTCAGTACTTC. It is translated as CASSLGWIAKNIQYF.

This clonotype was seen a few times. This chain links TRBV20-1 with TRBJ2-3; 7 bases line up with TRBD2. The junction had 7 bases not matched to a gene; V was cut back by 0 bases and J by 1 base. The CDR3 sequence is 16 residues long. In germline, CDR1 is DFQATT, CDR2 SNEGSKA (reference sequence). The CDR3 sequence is CSARDPASGGTDTQYF. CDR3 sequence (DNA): TGCAGTGCTAGAGATCCGGCTAGCGGTGGCACAGATACGCAGTATTTT.

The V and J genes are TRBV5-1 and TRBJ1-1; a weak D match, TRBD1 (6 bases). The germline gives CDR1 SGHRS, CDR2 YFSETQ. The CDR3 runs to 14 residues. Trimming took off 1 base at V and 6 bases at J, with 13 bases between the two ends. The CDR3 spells CASSLSGGYAEAFF. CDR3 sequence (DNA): TGCGCCAGCAGCTTGAGCGGGGGCTATGCTGAAGCTTTCTTT.

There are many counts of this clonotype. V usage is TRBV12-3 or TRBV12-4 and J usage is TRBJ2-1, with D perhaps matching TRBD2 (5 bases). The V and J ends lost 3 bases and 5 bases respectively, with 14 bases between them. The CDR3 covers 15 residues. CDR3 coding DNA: TGTGCCAGCAGTTTGGGAAAGTGGGAGAACAATGAGCAGTTCTTC. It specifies CASSLGKWENNEQFF.

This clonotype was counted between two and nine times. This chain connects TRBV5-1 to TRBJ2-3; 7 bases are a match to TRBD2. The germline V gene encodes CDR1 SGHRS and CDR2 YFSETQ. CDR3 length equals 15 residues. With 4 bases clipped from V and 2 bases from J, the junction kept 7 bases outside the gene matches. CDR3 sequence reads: CASSRDYIDTDTQYF. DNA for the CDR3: TGCGCCAGCAGCCGGGACTACATAGACACAGATACGCAGTATTTT.

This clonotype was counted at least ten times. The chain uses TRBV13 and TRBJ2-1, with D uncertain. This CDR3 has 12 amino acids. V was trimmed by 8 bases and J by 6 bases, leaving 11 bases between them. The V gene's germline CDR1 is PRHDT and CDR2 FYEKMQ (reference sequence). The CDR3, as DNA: TGTGCCAGCGGATCGGTAGGCAATGAGCAGTTCTTC. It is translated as CASGSVGNEQFF. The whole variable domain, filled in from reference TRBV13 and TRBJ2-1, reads AAGVIQSPRHLIKEKRETATLKCYPIPRHDTVYWYQQGPGQDPQFLISFYEKMQSDKGSIPDRFSAQQFSDYHSELNMSSLELGDSALYFCASGSVGNEQFFGPGTRLTVL.

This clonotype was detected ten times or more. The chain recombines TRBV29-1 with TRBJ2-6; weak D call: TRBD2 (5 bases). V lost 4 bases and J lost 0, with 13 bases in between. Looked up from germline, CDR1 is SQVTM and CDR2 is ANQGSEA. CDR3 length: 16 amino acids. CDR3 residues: CSVGGQSLSGANVLTF. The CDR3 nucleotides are TGCAGCGTTGGAGGGCAGTCCCTCTCTGGGGCCAACGTCCTGACTTTC.

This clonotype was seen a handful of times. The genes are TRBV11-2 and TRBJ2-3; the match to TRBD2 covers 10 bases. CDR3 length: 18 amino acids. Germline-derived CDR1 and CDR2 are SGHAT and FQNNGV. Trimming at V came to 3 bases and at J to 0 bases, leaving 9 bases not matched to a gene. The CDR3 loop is CASSLGGLAIASTDTQYF. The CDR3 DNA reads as TGTGCCAGCAGCTTGGGGGGACTAGCGATAGCTAGCACAGATACGCAGTATTTT.

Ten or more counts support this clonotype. The CDR3: CASSPSGTAYMNTEAFF. In DNA form, the CDR3 reads TGTGCCAGCAGTCCATCCGGGACAGCATACATGAACACTGAAGCTTTCTTT. The V and J genes are TRBV6-5 and TRBJ1-1; 7 positions agree with TRBD1. This CDR3 region has 17 residues. V was clipped by 5 bases and J by 0 bases; unmatched bases: 12. Germline V lookup: CDR1 MNHEY, CDR2 SVGAGI.

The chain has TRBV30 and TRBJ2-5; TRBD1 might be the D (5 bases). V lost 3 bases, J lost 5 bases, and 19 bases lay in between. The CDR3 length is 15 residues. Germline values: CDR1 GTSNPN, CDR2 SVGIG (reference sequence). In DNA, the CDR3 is TGTGCCTGGAGGGCAGGGTCTAAGGTGGGGGAGACCCAGTACTTC. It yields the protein CAWRAGSKVGETQYF.

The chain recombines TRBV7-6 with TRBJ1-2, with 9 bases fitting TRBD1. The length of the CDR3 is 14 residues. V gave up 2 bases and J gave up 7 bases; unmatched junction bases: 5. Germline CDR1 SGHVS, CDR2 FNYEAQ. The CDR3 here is CASSLKGQGTGYTF. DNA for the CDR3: TGTGCCAGCAGCTTAAAGGGACAGGGCACTGGCTACACCTTC.

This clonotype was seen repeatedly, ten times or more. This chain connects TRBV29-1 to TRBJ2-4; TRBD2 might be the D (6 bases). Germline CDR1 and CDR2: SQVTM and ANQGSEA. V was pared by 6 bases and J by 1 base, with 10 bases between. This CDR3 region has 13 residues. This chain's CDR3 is CSVWGVAKNIQYF. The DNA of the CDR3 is TGCAGCGTATGGGGGGTGGCCAAAAACATTCAGTACTTC.

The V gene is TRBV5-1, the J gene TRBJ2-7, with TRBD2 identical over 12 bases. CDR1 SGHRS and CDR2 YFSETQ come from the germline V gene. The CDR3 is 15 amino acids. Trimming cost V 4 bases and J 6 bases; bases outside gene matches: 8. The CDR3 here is CASSATSGGGAEQYF. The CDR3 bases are TGCGCCAGCAGCGCGACTAGCGGGGGCGGGGCCGAGCAGTACTTC. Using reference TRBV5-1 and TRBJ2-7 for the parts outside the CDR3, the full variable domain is KAGVTQTPRYLIKTRGQQVTLSCSPISGHRSVSWYQQTPGQGLQFLFEYFSETQRNKGNFPGRFSGRQFSNSRSEMNVSTLELGDSALYLCASSATSGGGAEQYFGPGTRLTVT.

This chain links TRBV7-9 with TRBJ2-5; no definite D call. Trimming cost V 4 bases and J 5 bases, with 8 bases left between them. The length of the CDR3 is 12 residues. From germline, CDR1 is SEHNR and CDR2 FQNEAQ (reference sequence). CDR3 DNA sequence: TGTGCCAGCAGCTCTGGGGTCGAGACCCAGTACTTC. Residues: CASSSGVETQYF.

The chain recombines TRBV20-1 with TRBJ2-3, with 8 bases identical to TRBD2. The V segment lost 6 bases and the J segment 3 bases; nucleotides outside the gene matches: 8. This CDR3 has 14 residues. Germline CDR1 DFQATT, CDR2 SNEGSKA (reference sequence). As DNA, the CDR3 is TGCAGTGCCCCCCGGGGGGGGACAACAGATACGCAGTATTTT. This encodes CSAPRGGTTDTQYF.

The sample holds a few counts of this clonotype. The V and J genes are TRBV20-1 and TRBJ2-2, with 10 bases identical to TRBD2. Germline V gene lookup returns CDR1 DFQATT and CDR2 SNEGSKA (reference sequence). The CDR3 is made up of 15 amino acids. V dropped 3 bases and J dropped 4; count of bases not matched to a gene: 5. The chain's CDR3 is CSASWSGRATGELFF. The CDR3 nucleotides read TGCAGTGCTAGTTGGAGCGGGAGGGCCACCGGGGAGCTGTTTTTT.

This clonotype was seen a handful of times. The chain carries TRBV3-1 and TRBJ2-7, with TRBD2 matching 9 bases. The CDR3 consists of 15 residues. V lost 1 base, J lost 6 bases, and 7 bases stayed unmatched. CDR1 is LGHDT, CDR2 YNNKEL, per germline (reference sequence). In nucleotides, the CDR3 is TGTGCCAGCAGCCAAGGGCAGGCGGGAGGGTCCGAGCAGTACTTC. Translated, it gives CASSQGQAGGSEQYF.

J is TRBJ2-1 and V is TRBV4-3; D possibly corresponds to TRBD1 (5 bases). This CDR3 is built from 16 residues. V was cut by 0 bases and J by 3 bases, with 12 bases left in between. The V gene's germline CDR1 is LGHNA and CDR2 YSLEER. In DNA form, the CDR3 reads TGCGCCAGCAGCCAAGATGGGGCGGATTACTACAATGAGCAGTTCTTC. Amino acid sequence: CASSQDGADYYNEQFF.

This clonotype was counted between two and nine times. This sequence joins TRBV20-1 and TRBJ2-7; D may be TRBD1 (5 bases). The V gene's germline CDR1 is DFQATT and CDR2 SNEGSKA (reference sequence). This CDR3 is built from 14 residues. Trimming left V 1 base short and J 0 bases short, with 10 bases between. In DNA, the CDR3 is TGCAGTGCTAGAGGGGGCTACAGCTCCTACGAGCAGTACTTC. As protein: CSARGGYSSYEQYF.